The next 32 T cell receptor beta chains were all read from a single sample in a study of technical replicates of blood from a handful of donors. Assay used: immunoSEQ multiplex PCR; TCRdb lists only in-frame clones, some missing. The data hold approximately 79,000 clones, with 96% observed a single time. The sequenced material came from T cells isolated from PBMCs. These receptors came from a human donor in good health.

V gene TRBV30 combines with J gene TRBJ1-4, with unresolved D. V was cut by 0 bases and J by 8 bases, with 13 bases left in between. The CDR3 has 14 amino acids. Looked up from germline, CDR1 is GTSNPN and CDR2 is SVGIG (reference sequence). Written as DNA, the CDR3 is TGTGCCTGGAGTGTAACCCCCCGGTGGGAAAAACTGTTTTTT. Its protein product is CAWSVTPRWEKLFF.

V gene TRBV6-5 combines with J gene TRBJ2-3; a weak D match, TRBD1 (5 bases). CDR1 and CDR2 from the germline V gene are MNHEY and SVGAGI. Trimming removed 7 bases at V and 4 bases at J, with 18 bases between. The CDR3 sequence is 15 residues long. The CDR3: CASKGHLFLADTQYF. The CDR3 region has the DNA TGTGCCAGCAAAGGACACCTTTTTCTGGCAGATACGCAGTATTTT.

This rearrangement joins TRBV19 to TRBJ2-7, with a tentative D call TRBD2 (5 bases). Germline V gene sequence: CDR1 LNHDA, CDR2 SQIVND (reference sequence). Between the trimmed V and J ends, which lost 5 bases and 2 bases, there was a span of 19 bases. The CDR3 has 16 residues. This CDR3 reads CASSPLIAKLTYEQYF. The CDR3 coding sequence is TGTGCCAGTAGTCCCCTGATAGCGAAGTTAACCTACGAGCAGTACTTC.

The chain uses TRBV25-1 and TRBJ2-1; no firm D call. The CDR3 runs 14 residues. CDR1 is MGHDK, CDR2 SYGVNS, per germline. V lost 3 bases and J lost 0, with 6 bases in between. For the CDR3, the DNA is TGTGCCAGCAGTGACCCAGGCTCCTACAATGAGCAGTTCTTC. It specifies CASSDPGSYNEQFF.

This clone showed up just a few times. CDR3 region: CASSYRGSGTEAFF. CDR3 sequence (DNA): TGTGCCAGCAGCTACAGGGGATCGGGCACTGAAGCTTTCTTT. V and J are TRBV7-8 and TRBJ1-1, with 7 bases that match TRBD1. Germline V lookup: CDR1 SGHVS, CDR2 FQNEAQ. The CDR3 loop spans 14 amino acids. Trimming at V came to 4 bases and at J to 4 bases, leaving 6 bases not matched to a gene. Full variable domain (missing parts from reference TRBV7-8 and TRBJ1-1): GAGVSQSPRYKVAKRGQDVALRCDPISGHVSLFWYQQALGQGPEFLTYFQNEAQLDKSGLPSDRFFAERPEGSVSTLKIQRTQQEDSAVYLCASSYRGSGTEAFFGQGTRLTVV.

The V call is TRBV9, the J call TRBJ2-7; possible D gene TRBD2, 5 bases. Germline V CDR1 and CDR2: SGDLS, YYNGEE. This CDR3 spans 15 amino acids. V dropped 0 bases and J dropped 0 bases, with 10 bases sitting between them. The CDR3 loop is CASSVAVTSSYEQYF. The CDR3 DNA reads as TGTGCCAGCAGCGTAGCTGTTACTAGCTCCTACGAGCAGTACTTC. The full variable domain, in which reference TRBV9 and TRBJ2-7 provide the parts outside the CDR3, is DSGVTQTPKHLITATGQRVTLRCSPRSGDLSVYWYQQSLDQGLQFLIQYYNGEERAKGNILERFSAQQFPDLHSELNLSSLELGDSALYFCASSVAVTSSYEQYFGPGTRLTVT.

The CDR3 here is CAISPEPYMNTEAFF. CDR3 nucleotides: TGTGCCATCTCCCCCGAACCATACATGAACACTGAAGCTTTCTTT. The V gene is TRBV10-3, the J gene TRBJ1-1; D gene uncertain. CDR3 length: 15 residues. CDR1 and CDR2 from the germline V gene are ENHRY and SYGVKD. V was trimmed by 8 bases and J by 0 bases, leaving 16 bases between them.

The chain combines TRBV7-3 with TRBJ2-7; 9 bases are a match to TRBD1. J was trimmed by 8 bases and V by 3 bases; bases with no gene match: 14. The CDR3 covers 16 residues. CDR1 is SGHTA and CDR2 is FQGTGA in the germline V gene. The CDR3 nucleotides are TGTGCCAGCAGCTTGCACCCCGCGACAGGACAGGGGAAGCAGTACTTC. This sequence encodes CASSLHPATGQGKQYF. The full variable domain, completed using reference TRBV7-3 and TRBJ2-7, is GAGVSQTPSNKVTEKGKYVELRCDPISGHTALYWYRQSLGQGPEFLIYFQGTGAADDSGLPNDRFFAVRPEGSVSTLKIQRTERGDSAVYLCASSLHPATGQGKQYFGPGTRLTVT.

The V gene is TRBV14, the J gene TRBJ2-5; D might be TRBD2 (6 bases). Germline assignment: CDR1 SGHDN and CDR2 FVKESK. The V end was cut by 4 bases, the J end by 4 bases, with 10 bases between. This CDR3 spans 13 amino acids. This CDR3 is CASSPGAGETQYF. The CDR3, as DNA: TGTGCCAGCAGCCCAGGAGCGGGAGAGACCCAGTACTTC.

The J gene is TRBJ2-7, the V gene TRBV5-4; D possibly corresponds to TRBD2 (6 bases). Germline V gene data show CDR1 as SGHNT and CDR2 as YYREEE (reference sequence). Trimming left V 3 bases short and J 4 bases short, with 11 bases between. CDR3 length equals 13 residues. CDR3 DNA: TGTGCCAGCAGCTCGGGACTCCAGTACGAGCAGTACTTC. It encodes CASSSGLQYEQYF.

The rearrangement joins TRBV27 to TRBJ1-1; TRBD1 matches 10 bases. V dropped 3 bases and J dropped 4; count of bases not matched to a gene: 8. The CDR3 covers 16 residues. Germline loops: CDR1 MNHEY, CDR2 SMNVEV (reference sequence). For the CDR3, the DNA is TGTGCCAGCAGTTTCGGGACAGGGGTTGGAGGCACTGAAGCTTTCTTT. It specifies CASSFGTGVGGTEAFF.

DNA for the CDR3: TGTGCCAGCAGCGGACGACAGGGCCTCTCCTACGAGCAGTACTTC. This encodes CASSGRQGLSYEQYF. The chain joins TRBV7-9 to TRBJ2-7; 7 bases agree with TRBD1. V was pared by 5 bases and J by 0 bases, with 7 bases of the junction left unmatched. CDR1 and CDR2 (germline): SEHNR, FQNEAQ (reference sequence). The CDR3 sequence is 15 residues long. Full variable domain (rest looked up from reference TRBV7-9 and TRBJ2-7): DTGVSQNPRHKITKRGQNVTFRCDPISEHNRLYWYRQTLGQGPEFLTYFQNEAQLEKSRLLSDRFSAERPKGSFSTLEIQRTEQGDSAMYLCASSGRQGLSYEQYFGPGTRLTVT.

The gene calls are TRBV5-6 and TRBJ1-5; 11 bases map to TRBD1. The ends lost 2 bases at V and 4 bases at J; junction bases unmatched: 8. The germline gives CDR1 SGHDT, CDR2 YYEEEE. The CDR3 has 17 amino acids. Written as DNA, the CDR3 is TGTGCCAGCAGCTTCCAAAGTGGACAGGGGGCAAATCAGCCCCAGCATTTT. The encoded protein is CASSFQSGQGANQPQHF.

The CDR3 spells CASSQQGARNYGYTF. CDR3 bases: TGTGCCAGTAGCCAACAGGGGGCCCGGAACTATGGCTACACCTTC. J is TRBJ1-2 and V is TRBV19; 9 bases map to TRBD1. Trimming cost V 6 bases and J 2 bases; bases outside gene matches: 7. Germline CDR1 is LNHDA and CDR2 is SQIVND (reference sequence). CDR3 length: 15 amino acids.

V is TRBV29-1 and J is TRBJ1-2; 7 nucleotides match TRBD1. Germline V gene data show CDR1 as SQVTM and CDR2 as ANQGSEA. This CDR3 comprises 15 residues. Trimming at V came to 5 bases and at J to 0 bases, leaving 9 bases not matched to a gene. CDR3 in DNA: TGCAGCGTTCCGGACGGGACAGAAACTAACTATGGCTACACCTTC. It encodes CSVPDGTETNYGYTF.

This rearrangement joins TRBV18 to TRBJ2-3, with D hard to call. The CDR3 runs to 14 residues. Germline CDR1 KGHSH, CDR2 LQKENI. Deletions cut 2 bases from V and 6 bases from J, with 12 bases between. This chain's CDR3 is CASSPSPFRDTQYF. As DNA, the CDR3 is TGTGCCAGCTCACCATCGCCCTTCCGGGATACGCAGTATTTT.

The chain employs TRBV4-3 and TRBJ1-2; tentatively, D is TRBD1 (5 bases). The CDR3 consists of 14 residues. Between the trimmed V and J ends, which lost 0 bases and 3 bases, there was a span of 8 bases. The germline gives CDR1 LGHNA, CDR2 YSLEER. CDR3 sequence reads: CASSQDQGHYGYTF. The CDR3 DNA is TGCGCCAGCAGCCAAGATCAGGGCCACTATGGCTACACCTTC.

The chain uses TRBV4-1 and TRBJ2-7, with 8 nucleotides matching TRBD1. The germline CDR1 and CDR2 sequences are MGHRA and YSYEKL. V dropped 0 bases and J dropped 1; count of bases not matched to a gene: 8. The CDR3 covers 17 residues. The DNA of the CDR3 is TGCGCCAGCAGCCAAGATCGAGGACAGGGATCGTCCTACGAGCAGTACTTC. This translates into CASSQDRGQGSSYEQYF.

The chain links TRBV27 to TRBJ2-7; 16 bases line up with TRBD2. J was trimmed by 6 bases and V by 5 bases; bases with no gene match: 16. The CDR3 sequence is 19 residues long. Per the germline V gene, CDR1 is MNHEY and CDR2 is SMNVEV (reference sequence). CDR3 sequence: CASSTQGTSGRDYYGEQYF. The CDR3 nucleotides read TGTGCCAGCAGTACCCAAGGGACTAGCGGGAGGGACTACTACGGCGAGCAGTACTTC.

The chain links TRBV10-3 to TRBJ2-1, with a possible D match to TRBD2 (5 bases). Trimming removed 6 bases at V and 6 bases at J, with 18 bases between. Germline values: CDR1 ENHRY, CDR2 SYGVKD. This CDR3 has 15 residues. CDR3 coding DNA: TGTGCCATCAGAAGCGGTAGGGAGAAACTCAATGAGCAGTTCTTC. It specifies CAIRSGREKLNEQFF.

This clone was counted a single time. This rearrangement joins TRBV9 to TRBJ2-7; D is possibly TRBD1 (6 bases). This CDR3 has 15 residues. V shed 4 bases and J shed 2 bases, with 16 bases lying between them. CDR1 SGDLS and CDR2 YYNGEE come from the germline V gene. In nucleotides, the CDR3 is TGTGCCAGCAGCTACGGACAGTTAACGACCTACGAGCAGTACTTC. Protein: CASSYGQLTTYEQYF.

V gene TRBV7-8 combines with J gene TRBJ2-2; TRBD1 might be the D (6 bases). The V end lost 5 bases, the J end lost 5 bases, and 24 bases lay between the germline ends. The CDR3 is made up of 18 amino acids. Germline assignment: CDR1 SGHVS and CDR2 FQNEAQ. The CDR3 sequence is CASSLRPPGVIGTGELFF. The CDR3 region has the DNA TGTGCCAGCAGCCTTAGACCCCCAGGGGTTATTGGGACCGGGGAGCTGTTTTTT.

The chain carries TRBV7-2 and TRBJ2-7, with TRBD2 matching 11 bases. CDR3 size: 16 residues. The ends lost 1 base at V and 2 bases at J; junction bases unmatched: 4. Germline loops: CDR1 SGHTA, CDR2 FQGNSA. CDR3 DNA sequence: TGTGCCAGCAGCTTAGGGGGGACTAGCGGAACCTACGAGCAGTACTTC. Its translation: CASSLGGTSGTYEQYF.

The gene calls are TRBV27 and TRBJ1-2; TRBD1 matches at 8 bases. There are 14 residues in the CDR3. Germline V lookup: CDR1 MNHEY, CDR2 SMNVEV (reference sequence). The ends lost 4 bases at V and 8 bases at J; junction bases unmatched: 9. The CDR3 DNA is TGTGCCAGCAGTTCTTTCCAGGGGGCGGGCGGCTACACCTTC. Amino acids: CASSSFQGAGGYTF.

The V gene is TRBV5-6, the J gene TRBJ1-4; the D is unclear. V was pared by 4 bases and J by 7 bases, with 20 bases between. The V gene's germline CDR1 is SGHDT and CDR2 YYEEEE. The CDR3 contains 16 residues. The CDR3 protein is CASSRVLGTASEKLFF. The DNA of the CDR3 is TGTGCCAGCAGCCGGGTACTAGGAACAGCGTCTGAAAAACTGTTTTTT. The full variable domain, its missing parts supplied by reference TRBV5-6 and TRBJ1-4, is DAGVTQSPTHLIKTRGQQVTLRCSPKSGHDTVSWYQQALGQGPQFIFQYYEEEERQRGNFPDRFSGHQFPNYSSELNVNALLLGDSALYLCASSRVLGTASEKLFFGSGTQLSVL.

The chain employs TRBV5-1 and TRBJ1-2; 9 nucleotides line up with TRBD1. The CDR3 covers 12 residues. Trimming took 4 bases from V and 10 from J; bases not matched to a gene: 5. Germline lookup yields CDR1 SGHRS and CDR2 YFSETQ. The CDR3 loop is CASSPGQGYYTF. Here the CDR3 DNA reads TGCGCCAGCAGCCCAGGACAGGGGTACTACACCTTC.

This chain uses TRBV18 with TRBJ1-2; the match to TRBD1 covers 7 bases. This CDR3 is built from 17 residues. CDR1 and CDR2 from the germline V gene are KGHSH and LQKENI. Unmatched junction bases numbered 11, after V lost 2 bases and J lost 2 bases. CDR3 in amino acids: CASSPTTGRFVNYGYTF. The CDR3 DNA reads TGTGCCAGCTCACCAACGACAGGGAGGTTTGTAAACTATGGCTACACCTTC.

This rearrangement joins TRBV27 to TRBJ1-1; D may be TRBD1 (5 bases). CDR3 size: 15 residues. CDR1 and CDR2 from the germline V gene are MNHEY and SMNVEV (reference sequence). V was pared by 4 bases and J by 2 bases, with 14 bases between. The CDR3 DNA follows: TGTGCCAGCAGTTATACAGGAGGGGCAAACACTGAAGCTTTCTTT. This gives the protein CASSYTGGANTEAFF.

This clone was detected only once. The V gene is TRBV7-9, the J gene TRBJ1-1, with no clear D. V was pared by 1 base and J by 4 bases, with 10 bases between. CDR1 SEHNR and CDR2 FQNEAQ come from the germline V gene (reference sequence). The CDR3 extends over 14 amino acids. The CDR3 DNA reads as TGTGCCAGCAGCTTAGGTGCGGGTGGCACTGAAGCTTTCTTT. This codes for CASSLGAGGTEAFF.

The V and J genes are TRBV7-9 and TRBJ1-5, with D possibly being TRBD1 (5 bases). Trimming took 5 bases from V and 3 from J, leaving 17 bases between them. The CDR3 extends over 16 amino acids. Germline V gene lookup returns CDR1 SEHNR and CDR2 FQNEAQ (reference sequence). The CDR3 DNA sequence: TGTGCCAGCAGCCCCTCGGGGGGGAGAGACAATCAGCCCCAGCATTTT. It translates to CASSPSGGRDNQPQHF.

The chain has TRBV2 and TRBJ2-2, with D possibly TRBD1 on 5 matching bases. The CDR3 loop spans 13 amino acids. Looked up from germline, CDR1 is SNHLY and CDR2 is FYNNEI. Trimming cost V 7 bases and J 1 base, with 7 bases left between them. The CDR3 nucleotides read TGTGCCAGCATCGGACAGAACACCGGGGAGCTGTTTTTT. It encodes CASIGQNTGELFF.

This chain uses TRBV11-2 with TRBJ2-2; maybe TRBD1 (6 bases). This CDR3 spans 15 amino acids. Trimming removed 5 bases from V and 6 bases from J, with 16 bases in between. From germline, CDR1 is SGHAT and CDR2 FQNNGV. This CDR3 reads CASSRTQGIAGELFF. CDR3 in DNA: TGTGCCAGCAGCCGGACACAGGGTATAGCCGGGGAGCTGTTTTTT.